This entry is about one T cell receptor (beta chain). This clone was seen ten or more times. It lacks a known antigen. No base qualities exist here, and no much larger clone lies one base off it. This specimen's time point label, per the study, means: progressive disease on ibrutinib. For TCR beta library preparation, 1.5 to 2 micrograms of genomic DNA was extracted from cryopreserved PBMCs. Longitudinal blood samples from CLL patients receiving ibrutinib monotherapy were subjected to high-throughput TCR beta sequencing. Patients were enrolled in a phase 2 open-label single-center ibrutinib monotherapy trial. The data were obtained in a study of cytotoxic CD8 clonotypes in ibrutinib-treated CLL (dated by TCRdb to the early 2020s). For the wider study: The cohort included roughly 15 treatment-naive and about a dozen relapsed/refractory patients; 17 were IGHV unmutated. Longitudinal samples were obtainable from about 30% of the roughly 90 participants in the trial. Samples averaged approximately 250,000 productive templates and around 91,000 productive rearrangements. Every sample from remission and from progressive disease was obtained while the patients were still on ibrutinib. Responses were partial in approximately 24 patients and complete in 2; after median approximately 66 months follow-up, roughly 15 stayed in remission and 12 progressed. Cryopreserved peripheral blood mononuclear cells were obtained before treatment, at response, and at either sustained remission or disease progression. Samples at response were collected after a median of approximately twelve months of treatment, with a range of roughly 6 to 40 months. Overall results and qualifications from the work: Lymph node repertoires were not examined, and the timing of sampling was not matched between patients in sustained remission and those whose disease progressed. An increase in clonality was observed at ibrutinib response, with clonality remaining stable during sustained remission and falling back toward baseline at progression. Public clonotypes were rare and either shrank or stayed stable during treatment, and the rise in clonality at ibrutinib response reflected expansion of private clonotypes. Baseline clonality exceeded that of age-matched healthy donors and correlated strongly with circulating CD8+ T-cell counts.

The goal of deep resolution MiSeq sequencing was a depth between 1 in 1 million and 1 in 200,000 T cells, and coverage averaged 10x per clonotype. TCR beta libraries were generated with the immunoSEQ hsTCRB Kit. The source study handled its data this way. Data were analyzed with ImmunoSEQ Data Assistant and ImmunoSEQ Analyzer, with V, D and J genes assigned per IMGT definitions. Clonality, which ranges from 0 to 1, was calculated as one minus the normalized Shannon entropy of productive rearrangement frequencies. Only overrepresented clonotypes making up at least 0.05% of each patient's repertoire were included in the public clonotype analysis. Thirteen age-matched healthy donor repertoires from immuneACCESS were used as controls for clonality. The table comes from immuneACCESS by way of TCRdb, which keeps in-frame sequences with V and J called. Part of the clones is missing from these tables; in studies checked, under half for an unresolved V gene and the rest for unknown reasons. The DNA was the basis for D and trimming; V, J and clone size are from that table. The table for this sample lists tens of thousands of clones; roughly 58% of them were counted only once. Clones ranked in the top ten supply more than 20% of the sample.

V and J lose 0 bases and 2 bases, and a span of 10 bases separates them. From a lookup of the germline V gene, CDR1 and CDR2 are LGHNA and YSLEER. Including cysteine and phenylalanine, the CDR3 has 15 amino acids. Kept here is only the CDR3 DNA, which spans 45 bases and is read in frame from base 1. The TCR was taken from a human donor with chronic lymphocytic leukemia. The material sequenced was PBMCs, taken at disease progression, from a patient treated with ibrutinib. The chain uses TRBV4-3 and TRBJ1-1, with a tentative D gene TRBD1 over 5 matching bases. The nucleotide sequence is TGCGCCAGCAGCCAAGAGTTCAGGGACAACACTGAAGCTTTCTTT. It codes for CASSQEFRDNTEAFF.